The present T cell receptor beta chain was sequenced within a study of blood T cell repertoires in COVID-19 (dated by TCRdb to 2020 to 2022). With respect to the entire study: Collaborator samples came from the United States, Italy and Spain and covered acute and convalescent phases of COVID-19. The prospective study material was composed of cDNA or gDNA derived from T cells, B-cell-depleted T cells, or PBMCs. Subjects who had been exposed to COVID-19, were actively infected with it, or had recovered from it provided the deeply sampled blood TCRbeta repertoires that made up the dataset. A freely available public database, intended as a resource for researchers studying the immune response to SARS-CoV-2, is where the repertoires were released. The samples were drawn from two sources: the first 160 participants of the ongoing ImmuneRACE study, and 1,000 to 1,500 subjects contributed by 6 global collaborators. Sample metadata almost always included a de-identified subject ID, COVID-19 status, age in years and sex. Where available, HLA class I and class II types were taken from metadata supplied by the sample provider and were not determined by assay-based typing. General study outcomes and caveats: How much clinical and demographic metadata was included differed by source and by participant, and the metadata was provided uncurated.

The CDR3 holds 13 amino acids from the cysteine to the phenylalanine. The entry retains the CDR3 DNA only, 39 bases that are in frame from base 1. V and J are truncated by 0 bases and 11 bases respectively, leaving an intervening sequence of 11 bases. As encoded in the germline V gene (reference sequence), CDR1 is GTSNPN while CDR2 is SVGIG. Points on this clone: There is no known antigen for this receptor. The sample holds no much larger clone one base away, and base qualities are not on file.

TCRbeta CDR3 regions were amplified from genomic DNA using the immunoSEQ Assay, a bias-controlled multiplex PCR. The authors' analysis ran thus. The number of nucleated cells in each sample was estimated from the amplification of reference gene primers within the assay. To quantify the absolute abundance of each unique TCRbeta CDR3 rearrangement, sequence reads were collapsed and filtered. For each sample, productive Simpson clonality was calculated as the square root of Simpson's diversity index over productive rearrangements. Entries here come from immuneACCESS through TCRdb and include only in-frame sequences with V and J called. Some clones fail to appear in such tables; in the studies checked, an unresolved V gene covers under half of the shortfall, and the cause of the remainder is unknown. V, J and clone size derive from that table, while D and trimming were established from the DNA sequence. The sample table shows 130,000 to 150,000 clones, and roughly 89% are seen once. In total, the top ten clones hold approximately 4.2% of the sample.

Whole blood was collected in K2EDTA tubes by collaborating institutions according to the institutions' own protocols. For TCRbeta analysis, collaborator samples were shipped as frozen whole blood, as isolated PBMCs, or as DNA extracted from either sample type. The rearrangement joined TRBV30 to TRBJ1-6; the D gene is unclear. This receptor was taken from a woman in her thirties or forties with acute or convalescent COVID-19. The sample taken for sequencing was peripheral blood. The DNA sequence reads TGTGCCTGGAGTGTAATGGGCGCACCACCCCTCCACTTT. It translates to CAWSVMGAPPLHF.